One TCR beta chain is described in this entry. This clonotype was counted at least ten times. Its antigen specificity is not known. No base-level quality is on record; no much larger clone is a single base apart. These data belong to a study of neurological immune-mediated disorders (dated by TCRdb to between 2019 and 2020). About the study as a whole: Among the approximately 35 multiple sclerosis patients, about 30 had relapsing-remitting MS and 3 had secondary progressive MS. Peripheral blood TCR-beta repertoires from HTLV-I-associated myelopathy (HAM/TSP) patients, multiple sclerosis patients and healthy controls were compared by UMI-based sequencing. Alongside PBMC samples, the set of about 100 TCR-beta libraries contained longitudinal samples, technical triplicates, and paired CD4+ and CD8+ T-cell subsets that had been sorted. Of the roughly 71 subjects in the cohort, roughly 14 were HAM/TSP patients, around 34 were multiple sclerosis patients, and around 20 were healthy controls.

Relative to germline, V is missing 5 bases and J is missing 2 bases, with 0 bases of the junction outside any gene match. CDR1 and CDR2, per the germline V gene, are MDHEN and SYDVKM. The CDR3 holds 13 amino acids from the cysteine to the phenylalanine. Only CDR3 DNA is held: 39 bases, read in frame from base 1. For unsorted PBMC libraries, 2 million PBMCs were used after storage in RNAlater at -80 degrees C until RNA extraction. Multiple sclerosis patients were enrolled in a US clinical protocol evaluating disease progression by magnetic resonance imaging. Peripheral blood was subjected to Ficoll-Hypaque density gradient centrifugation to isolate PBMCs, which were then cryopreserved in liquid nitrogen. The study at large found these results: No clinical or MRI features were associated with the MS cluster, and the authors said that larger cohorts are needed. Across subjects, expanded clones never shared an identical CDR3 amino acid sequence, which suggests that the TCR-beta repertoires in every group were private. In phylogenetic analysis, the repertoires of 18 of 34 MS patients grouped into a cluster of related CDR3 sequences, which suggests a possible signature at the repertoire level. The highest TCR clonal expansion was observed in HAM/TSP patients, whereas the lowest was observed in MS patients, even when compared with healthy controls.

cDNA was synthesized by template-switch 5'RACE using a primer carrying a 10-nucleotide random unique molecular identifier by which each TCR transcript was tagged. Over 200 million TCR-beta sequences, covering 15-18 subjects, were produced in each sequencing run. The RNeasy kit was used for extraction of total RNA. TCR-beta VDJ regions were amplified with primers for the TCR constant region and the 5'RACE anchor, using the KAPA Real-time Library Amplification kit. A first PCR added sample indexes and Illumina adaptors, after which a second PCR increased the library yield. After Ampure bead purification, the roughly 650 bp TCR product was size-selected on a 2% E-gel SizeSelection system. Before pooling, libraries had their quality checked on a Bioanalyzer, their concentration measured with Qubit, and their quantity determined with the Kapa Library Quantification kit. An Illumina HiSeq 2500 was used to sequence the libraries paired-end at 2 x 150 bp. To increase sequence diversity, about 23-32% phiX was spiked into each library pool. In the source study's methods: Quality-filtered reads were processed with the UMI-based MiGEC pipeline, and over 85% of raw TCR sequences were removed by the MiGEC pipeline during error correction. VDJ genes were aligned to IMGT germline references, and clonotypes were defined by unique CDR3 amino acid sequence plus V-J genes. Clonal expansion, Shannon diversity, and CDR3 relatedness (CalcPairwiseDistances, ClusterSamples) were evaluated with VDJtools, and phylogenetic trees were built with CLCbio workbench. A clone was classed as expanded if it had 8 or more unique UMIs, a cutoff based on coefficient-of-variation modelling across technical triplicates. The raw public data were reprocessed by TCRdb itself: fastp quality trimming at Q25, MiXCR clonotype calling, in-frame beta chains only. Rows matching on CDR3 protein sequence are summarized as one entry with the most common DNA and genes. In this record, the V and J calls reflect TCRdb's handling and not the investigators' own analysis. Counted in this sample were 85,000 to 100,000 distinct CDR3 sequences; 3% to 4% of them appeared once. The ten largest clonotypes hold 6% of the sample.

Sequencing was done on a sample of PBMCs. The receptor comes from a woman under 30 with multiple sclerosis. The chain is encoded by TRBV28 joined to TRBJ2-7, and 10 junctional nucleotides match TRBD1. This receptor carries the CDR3 CASSDRGPYEQYF. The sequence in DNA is TGTGCCAGCAGTGACAGGGGGCCCTACGAGCAGTACTTC.